The present T cell receptor (beta chain) was sequenced within a study of blood T cell repertoires in COVID-19. Study background: The samples span acute and convalescent COVID-19 from the United States, Italy and Spain. PBMCs, B-cell-depleted T cells, or T cells were the source of the cDNA or gDNA that made up the material.

Assay: immunoSEQ multiplex PCR; the TCRdb copy retains only in-frame clones and omits some. The table has some 370,000 clones, around 90% seen once; the top ten hold roughly 6.8%. The CDR3 sequence is 13 residues long. This sequence originates from a man between 18 and 35 years old with active or convalescent COVID-19. The sequencing input was peripheral blood. This chain links TRBV21-1 with TRBJ2-5; the table assigns TRBD1, which was not confirmed against the DNA. TRBV21-1 is a documented pseudogene. The CDR3 DNA reads as TGTGCCAGCAGCCGGACAGCTAGGGCAGCCCAGTACTTC. Translation: CASSRTARAAQYF.